This TCR beta chain originates from a study of cytomegalovirus exposure and HLA in healthy donors. In this sample, this clone turned up a few times. The J segment lost 3 bases and the V segment lost 4 bases, leaving 7 bases of the junction unmatched. The CDR3 length is 15 residues. Germline lookup yields CDR1 GTSNPN and CDR2 SVGIG (reference sequence). PCR was performed using 60 Vbeta and 13 Jbeta primers. Measured with immunoSEQ multiplex PCR; TCRdb has only the in-frame clones, and not every one. Of 95,000 to 100,000 clones listed, roughly 10% are singletons. The TCR sequence derives from a man aged 45-65 years in good health and CMV-seropositive. The sample taken for sequencing was PBMCs. The chain links TRBV30 to TRBJ2-2; TRBD2 agrees at 8 bases. The CDR3 region has the DNA TGTGCCTGGAATTTAGCGGGGCCGTACACCGGGGAGCTGTTTTTT. Translating gives CAWNLAGPYTGELFF.